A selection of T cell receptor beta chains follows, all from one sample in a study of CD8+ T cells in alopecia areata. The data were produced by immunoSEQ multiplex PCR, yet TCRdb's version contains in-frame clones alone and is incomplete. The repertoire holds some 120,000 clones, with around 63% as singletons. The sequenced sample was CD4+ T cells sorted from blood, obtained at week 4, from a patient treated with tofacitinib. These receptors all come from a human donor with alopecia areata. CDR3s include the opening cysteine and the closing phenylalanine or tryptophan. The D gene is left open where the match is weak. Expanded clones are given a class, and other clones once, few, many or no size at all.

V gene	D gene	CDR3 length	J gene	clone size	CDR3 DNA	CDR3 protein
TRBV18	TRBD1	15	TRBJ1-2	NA	TGTGCCAGCTCACCCGCCCGGGACAGGCTTGAGGGCTACACCTTC	CASSPARDRLEGYTF
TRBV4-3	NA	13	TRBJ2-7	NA	TGCGCCAGCAGCCAACGAACAGGGTTCGAGCAGTACTTC	CASSQRTGFEQYF
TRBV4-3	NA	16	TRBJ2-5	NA	TGCGCCAGCAGCCAAGATGGATCAGGTCTGGGAGAGACCCAGTACTTC	CASSQDGSGLGETQYF
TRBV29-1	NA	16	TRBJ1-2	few	TGCAGCGTTGAGAAAGGATGGACACCCGCTAACTATGGCTACACCTTC	CSVEKGWTPANYGYTF
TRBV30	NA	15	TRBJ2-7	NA	TGTGCCTGGAGCCCAGGACGAGGGGCCGGGGACGAGCAGTACTTC	CAWSPGRGAGDEQYF
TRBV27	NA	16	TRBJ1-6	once	TGTGCCAGCAGTTTAAAGCGACCCGGCGGGAATTCACCCCTCCACTTT	CASSLKRPGGNSPLHF
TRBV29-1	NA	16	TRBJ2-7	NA	TGCAGCGTTGAAGGGGGCACAGCAAGTCGTCCCTACGAGCAGTACTTC	CSVEGGTASRPYEQYF
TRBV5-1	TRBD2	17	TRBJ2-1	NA	TGCGCCAGCAGCTTGGGTGGTCTAGCGGGAGGGCCGGGTGAGCAGTTCTTC	CASSLGGLAGGPGEQFF
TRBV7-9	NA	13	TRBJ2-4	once	TGTGCCAGCAGCTACGGCAGAAGGGACATTCAGTACTTC	CASSYGRRDIQYF
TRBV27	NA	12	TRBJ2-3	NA	TGTGCCAGCAGTTATAGCACAGATACGCAGTATTTT	CASSYSTDTQYF
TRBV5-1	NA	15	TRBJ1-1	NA	TGCGCCAGCAGCTTGGGAGTTGAAGGGTACACTGAAGCTTTCTTT	CASSLGVEGYTEAFF
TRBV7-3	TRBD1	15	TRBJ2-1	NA	TGTGCCAGCAGTCCTACGGACAGGGGGCTTAATGAGCAGTTCTTC	CASSPTDRGLNEQFF
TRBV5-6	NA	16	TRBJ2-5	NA	TGTGCCAGCAGCTTCGGTTTAAGGACCGGCGCCCAGACCCAGTACTTC	CASSFGLRTGAQTQYF
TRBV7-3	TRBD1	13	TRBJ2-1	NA	TGTGCCAGCAGCTTAAATGCAGGGGGAGAGCAGTTCTTC	CASSLNAGGEQFF
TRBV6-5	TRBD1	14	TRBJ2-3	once	TGTGCCAGCACCCGGGACAGGGGAGCAGATACGCAGTATTTT	CASTRDRGADTQYF
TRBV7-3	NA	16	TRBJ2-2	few	TGTGCCAGCAGCTTAAATCCGGGGAATTGGGCCGGGGAGCTGTTTTTT	CASSLNPGNWAGELFF
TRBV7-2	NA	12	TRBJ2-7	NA	TGTGCCAGCAGTTTGCGAGGATGGCGAAGGTACTTC	CASSLRGWRRYF
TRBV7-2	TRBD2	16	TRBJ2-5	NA	TGTGCCAGCAGCTTAGCTGGTACGCGGGAGTTGGAGACCCAGTACTTC	CASSLAGTRELETQYF
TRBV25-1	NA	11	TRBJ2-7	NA	TGTGCCAGCAGTGCTCTACGCGAGCAGTACTTC	CASSALREQYF
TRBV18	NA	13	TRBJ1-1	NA	TGTGCCAGCTCAGCTCTTGACAAAACTGAAGCTTTCTTT	CASSALDKTEAFF
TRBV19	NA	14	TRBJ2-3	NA	TGTGCCAGTAGTATCTCTTTTAGCACAGATACGCAGTATTTT	CASSISFSTDTQYF
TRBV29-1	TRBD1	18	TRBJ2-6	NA	TGCAGCGTCCATTGGAGGGGACAGGGGGCTCCTGGGGCCAACGTCCTGACTTTC	CSVHWRGQGAPGANVLTF
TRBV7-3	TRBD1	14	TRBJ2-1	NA	TGTGCCAGCAGCCCTACAGGGGGTTACGATGAGCAGTTCTTC	CASSPTGGYDEQFF
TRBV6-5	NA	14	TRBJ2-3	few	TGTGCCAGCAGCCCCCGGCAGGGAACAGATACGCAGTATTTT	CASSPRQGTDTQYF
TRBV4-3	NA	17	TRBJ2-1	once	TGCGCCAGCAGCCGCACAACCGGGACTCTGGTCGTCAATGAGCAGTTCTTC	CASSRTTGTLVVNEQFF
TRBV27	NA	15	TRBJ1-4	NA	TGTGCCAGCAGTCTAAACAGGGCAGCTAATGAAAAACTGTTTTTT	CASSLNRAANEKLFF
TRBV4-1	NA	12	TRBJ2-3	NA	TGCGCCAGCAGCCAAGAGGAGGGTACGCAGTATTTT	CASSQEEGTQYF
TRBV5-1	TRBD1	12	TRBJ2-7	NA	TGCGCCAGCAGCAAGACAGGGGACGAGCAGTACTTC	CASSKTGDEQYF
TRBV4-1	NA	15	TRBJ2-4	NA	TGCGCCAGCAGCCAAGAATGGCAGAGAAAAAACATTCAGTACTTC	CASSQEWQRKNIQYF
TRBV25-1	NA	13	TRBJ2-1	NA	TGTGCCAGCAGTGACCGGACATACAATGAGCAGTTCTTC	CASSDRTYNEQFF
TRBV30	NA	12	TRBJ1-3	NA	TGTGCCTGGAGCTTCAGAGGAAACACCATATATTTT	CAWSFRGNTIYF
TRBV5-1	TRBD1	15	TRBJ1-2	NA	TGCGCCAGCAGCTCGGGGACAGCCATTAACTATGGCTACACCTTC	CASSSGTAINYGYTF
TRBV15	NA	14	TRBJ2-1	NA	TGTGCCACCAGCGCAGCCGCCTCCTACAATGAGCAGTTCTTC	CATSAAASYNEQFF
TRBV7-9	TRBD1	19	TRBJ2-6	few	TGTGCCAGCAGCCGACTTCCGGGACAGATGGTGTCTGGGGCCAACGTCCTGACTTTC	CASSRLPGQMVSGANVLTF
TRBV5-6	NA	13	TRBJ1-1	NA	TGTGCCAGCAGCTTGGTAAGGGGTTCTGAAGCTTTCTTT	CASSLVRGSEAFF
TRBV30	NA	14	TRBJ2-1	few	TGTGCCTGGAGTGCGGGCCCTCCCTACAATGAGCAGTTCTTC	CAWSAGPPYNEQFF
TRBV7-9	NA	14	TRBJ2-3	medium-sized	TGTGCCAGCAGCTTAGTGGAGGGAGCAGATACGCAGTATTTT	CASSLVEGADTQYF
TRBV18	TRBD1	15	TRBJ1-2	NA	TGTGCCAGCTCACCGGGGACAGGGTCGGGGTATGGCTACACCTTC	CASSPGTGSGYGYTF
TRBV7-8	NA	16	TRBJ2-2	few	TGTGCCAGCAGCTTAGTGGGGGGCTCGTTAGCCGGGGAGCTGTTTTTT	CASSLVGGSLAGELFF
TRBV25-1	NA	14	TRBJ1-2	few	TGTGCCAGCAGTGAAGGGGGAGCTAACTATGGCTACACCTTC	CASSEGGANYGYTF
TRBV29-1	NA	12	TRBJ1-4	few	TGCAGCGTTGATCCGGGAGGTGAAAAACTGTTTTTT	CSVDPGGEKLFF